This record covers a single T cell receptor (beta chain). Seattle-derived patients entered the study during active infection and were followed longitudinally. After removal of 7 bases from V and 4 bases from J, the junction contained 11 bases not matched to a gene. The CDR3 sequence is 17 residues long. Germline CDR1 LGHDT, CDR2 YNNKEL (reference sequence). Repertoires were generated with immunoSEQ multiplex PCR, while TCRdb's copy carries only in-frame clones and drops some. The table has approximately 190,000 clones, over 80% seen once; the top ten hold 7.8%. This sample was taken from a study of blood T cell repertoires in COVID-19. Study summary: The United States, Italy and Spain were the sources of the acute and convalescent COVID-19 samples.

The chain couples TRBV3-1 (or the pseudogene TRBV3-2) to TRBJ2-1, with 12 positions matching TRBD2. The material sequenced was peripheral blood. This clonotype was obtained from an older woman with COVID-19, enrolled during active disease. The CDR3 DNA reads TGTGCCAGCACCTGGCTAGCGGGAGGGACGGGTTACAATGAGCAGTTCTTC. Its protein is CASTWLAGGTGYNEQFF.